This paragraph reports one T cell receptor (beta chain). Its matching antigen is unknown. The read comes to an end 3 residues before the CDR3 does, leaving the germline J gene to fill in the end. This sample stems from a study of Tregs in tolerant kidney transplant recipients. Notes on the study in general: Activated donor B cell expansion appeared to reveal the most relevant donor-specific TCRbeta repertoire. No direct test of biological reproducibility was done here. Tolerant patients' donor-specific Tregs expanded beyond overall Tregs, suggesting antigen-driven growth.

Recipients received nonmyeloablative bone marrow transplants from related graft donors, with transient mixed chimerism. Trimming took 1 base from V and 6 from J, leaving 10 bases between them. Germline V gene lookup returns CDR1 SGHTA and CDR2 FQGNSA. The CDR3 has 13 residues. Clones were read by immunoSEQ multiplex PCR, and TCRdb kept only the in-frame ones, dropping some. The listing contains roughly 15,000 clones. The genes are TRBV7-2 and TRBJ2-7; D uncertain. The source of this sequence is a human patient who received a combined kidney and bone marrow transplant. Some T cells may be graft donor cells. Sequences were derived from CD4+ T cells from blood (PBMCs), sampled 12 months after the transplant. CDR3 in amino acids: CASSLVGRREQYF. CDR3 DNA (partial): TGTGCCAGCAGCTTAGTTGGGCGCCGCGAG.